The 14 T cell receptor beta chains below come from one sample, sequenced in a study of blood T cell repertoires in COVID-19. The protocol was immunoSEQ multiplex PCR, while the TCRdb copy is restricted to in-frame clones and leaves out a portion. The data contain some 83,000 clones, around 86% of them singletons. Sequences were obtained from peripheral blood. The receptors here all came from a man aged 45 to 65 with active COVID-19.

CDR3 nucleotide sequence: TGTGCCAGCAGCCCGAGCACAGATACGCAGTATTTT. Its protein is CASSPSTDTQYF. This chain links TRBV5-4 with TRBJ2-3; D call uncertain. The germline V and J ends were trimmed by 4 bases and 0 bases, with 3 bases remaining between them. Looked up from germline, CDR1 is SGHNT and CDR2 is YYREEE (reference sequence). The length of the CDR3 is 12 residues.

In this sample, this clone turned up a few times. The chain couples TRBV7-2 to TRBJ2-3; 8 positions agree with TRBD2. Germline CDR1 reads SGHTA; CDR2 reads FQGNSA. The junction had 7 bases not matched to a gene; V was cut back by 3 bases and J by 2 bases. The length of the CDR3 is 16 residues. CDR3 DNA sequence: TGTGCCAGCAGCTTTTTAAGCGGGGGTCACACAGATACGCAGTATTTT. This gives the protein CASSFLSGGHTDTQYF. Supplemented by reference TRBV7-2 and TRBJ2-3, the full variable domain reads GAGVSQSPSNKVTEKGKDVELRCDPISGHTALYWYRQSLGQGLEFLIYFQGNSAPDKSGLPSDRFSAERTGGSVSTLTIQRTQQEDSAVYLCASSFLSGGHTDTQYFGPGTRLTVL.

V and J are TRBV14 and TRBJ1-6, with TRBD1 matching over 10 bases. CDR1 is SGHDN and CDR2 is FVKESK in the germline V gene. After removal of 1 base from V and 9 bases from J, the junction contained 6 bases not matched to a gene. The length of the CDR3 is 16 residues. CDR3 bases: TGTGCCAGCAGCCAAGGGACGGGACAGGGGACTTCACCCCTCCACTTT. This encodes CASSQGTGQGTSPLHF.

This chain joins TRBV27 and TRBJ2-7; possible D gene TRBD1, 6 bases. CDR1 is MNHEY, CDR2 SMNVEV, per germline (reference sequence). CDR3 length: 15 residues. V lost 5 bases and J 6 bases, leaving 20 bases between the germline ends. The CDR3, as DNA: TGTGCCAGCAGTCCTGGTCTGGGGGCCCTCCCCGAGCAGTACTTC. It codes for CASSPGLGALPEQYF.

The chain links TRBV23-1 to TRBJ1-1, with 7 bases that match TRBD1. TRBV23-1 is annotated as an ORF whose role is uncertain. V gave up 6 bases and J gave up 0 bases; unmatched junction bases: 10. The CDR3 is 16 amino acids. CDR3 coding DNA: TGCGCCAGCAGGTCCGGGACAGAAGGTTTGAACACTGAAGCTTTCTTT. As protein: CASRSGTEGLNTEAFF.

The chain uses TRBV5-6 and TRBJ2-7; TRBD2 might be the D (6 bases). Trimming cost V 4 bases and J 5 bases, with 16 bases left between them. The length of the CDR3 is 14 residues. In germline, CDR1 is SGHDT, CDR2 YYEEEE. In nucleotides, the CDR3 is TGTGCCAGCAGCCAGGCCTTGTGGGGGGACGAGCAGTACTTC. It yields the protein CASSQALWGDEQYF.

V usage is TRBV28 and J usage is TRBJ2-7; no reliable D call. The germline V gene encodes CDR1 MDHEN and CDR2 SYDVKM. This CDR3 is built from 12 residues. Trimming left V 6 bases short and J 5 bases short, with 11 bases between. The DNA for the CDR3 is TGTGCCAGCAGCGTCACGCGGAACGAGCAGTACTTC. Its translation is CASSVTRNEQYF.

J is TRBJ1-1 and V is TRBV28; D is possibly TRBD1 (6 bases). The CDR3 runs to 12 residues. The V end lost 5 bases, the J end lost 5 bases, and 9 bases lay between the germline ends. Germline V gives CDR1 MDHEN, CDR2 SYDVKM. The CDR3 loop reads CASSLQGTEAFF. The CDR3 DNA reads as TGTGCCAGCAGTCTACAGGGTACTGAAGCTTTCTTT.

The sample holds a few counts of this clone. V is TRBV21-1 and J is TRBJ1-4; the table's TRBD1 call for D was not verified on the DNA. TRBV21-1 is termed a pseudogene. CDR3 length equals 15 residues. DNA for the CDR3: TGTGCCAGCAGCAAGAAGGAGGGGGCTGATGAAAAACTGTTTTTT. This sequence encodes CASSKKEGADEKLFF.

The rearrangement uses TRBV7-9 and TRBJ1-5; D might be TRBD1 (5 bases). The germline V gene encodes CDR1 SEHNR and CDR2 FQNEAQ (reference sequence). The CDR3 loop spans 14 amino acids. The V end was cut by 8 bases, the J end by 2 bases, with 13 bases between. CDR3 protein: CASDGGEGNQPQHF. The CDR3 DNA sequence: TGTGCCAGCGATGGAGGGGAAGGCAATCAGCCCCAGCATTTT.

The CDR3 DNA sequence: TGTGCCAGCACCGTGCGGACAGGGGCCACTGAAGCTTTCTTT. Translation: CASTVRTGATEAFF. V is TRBV6-5 and J is TRBJ1-1; 9 bases are shared with TRBD1. Trimming cost V 7 bases and J 4 bases; bases outside gene matches: 7. Germline V gene lookup returns CDR1 MNHEY and CDR2 SVGAGI. The CDR3 runs to 14 residues.

This clone was observed once. The rearrangement joins TRBV18 to TRBJ2-7; TRBD1 might be the D (6 bases). Germline V gene sequence: CDR1 KGHSH, CDR2 LQKENI. The V and J ends lost 5 bases and 7 bases respectively, with 15 bases between them. The CDR3 covers 13 residues. CDR3 DNA: TGTGCCAGCTCAACGACACAGGGATGGGAGCAGTACTTC. Translation gives CASSTTQGWEQYF.

This clone was observed a handful of times. CDR3 bases: TGTGCCAGCAGTACCTACCTTAGTGACAGAAGCAATCAGCCCCAGCATTTT. Its protein product is CASSTYLSDRSNQPQHF. The chain combines TRBV28 with TRBJ1-5; possible D gene TRBD1, 5 bases. The length of the CDR3 is 17 residues. Trimming pared 5 bases from V and 1 base from J, leaving 18 bases between. Germline CDR1 reads MDHEN; CDR2 reads SYDVKM.

The V and J genes are TRBV27 and TRBJ2-7; D is unresolved. Deletions cut 10 bases from V and 0 bases from J, with 13 bases between. The CDR3 loop spans 13 amino acids. Germline V gene sequence: CDR1 MNHEY, CDR2 SMNVEV (reference sequence). CDR3 DNA sequence: TGTGCCACTCTCGGGTTTTCCTCCTACGAGCAGTACTTC. Translation gives CATLGFSSYEQYF.